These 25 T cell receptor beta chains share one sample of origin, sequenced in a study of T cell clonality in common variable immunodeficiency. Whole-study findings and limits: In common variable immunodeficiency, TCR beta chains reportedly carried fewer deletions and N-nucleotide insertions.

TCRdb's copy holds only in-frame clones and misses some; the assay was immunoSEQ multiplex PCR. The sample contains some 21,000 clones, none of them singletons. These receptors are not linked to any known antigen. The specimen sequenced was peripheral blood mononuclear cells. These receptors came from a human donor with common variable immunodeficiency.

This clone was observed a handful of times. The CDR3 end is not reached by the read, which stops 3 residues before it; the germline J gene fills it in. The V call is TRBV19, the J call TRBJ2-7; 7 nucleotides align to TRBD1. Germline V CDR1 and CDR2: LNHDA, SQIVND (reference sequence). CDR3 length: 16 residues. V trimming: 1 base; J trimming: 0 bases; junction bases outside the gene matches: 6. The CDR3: CASSIGHGTASYEQYF. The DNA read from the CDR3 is TGTGCCAGTAGTATAGGCCACGGGACAGCCTCCTACGAG.

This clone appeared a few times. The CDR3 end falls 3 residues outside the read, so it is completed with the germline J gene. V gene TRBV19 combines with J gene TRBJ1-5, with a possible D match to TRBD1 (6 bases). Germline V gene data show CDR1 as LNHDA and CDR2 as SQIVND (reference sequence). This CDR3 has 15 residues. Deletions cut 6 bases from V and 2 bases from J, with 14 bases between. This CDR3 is CASRIYREGNQPQHF. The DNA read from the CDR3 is TGTGCCAGTAGAATATACAGGGAGGGCAATCAGCCC.

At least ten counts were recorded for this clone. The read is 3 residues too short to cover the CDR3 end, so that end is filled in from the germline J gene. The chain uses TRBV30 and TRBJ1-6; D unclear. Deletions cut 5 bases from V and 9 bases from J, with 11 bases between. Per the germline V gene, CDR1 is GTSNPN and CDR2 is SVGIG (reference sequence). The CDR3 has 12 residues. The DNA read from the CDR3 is TGTGCCTGGTCTAGTACGCTTTCACCC. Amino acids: CAWSSTLSP. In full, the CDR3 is CAWSSTLSPLHF.

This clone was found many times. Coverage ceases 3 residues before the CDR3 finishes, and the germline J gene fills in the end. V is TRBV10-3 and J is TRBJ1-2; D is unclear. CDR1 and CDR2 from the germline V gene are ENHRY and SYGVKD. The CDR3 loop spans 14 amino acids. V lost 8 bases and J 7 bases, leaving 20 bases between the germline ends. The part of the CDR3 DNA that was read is TGTGCCATCGCTCTACGGAGTGAGGGTGGTGGC. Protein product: CAIALRSEGGG. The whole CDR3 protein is CAIALRSEGGGYTF.

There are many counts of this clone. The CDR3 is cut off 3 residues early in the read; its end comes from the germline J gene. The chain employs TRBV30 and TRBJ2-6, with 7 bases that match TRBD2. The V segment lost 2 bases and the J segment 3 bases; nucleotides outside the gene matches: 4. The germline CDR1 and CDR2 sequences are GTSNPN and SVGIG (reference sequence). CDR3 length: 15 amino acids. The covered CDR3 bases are TGTGCCTGGAGTAAAAGCGGGATTGGGGCCAACGTC. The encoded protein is CAWSKSGIGANV. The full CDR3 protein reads CAWSKSGIGANVLTF.

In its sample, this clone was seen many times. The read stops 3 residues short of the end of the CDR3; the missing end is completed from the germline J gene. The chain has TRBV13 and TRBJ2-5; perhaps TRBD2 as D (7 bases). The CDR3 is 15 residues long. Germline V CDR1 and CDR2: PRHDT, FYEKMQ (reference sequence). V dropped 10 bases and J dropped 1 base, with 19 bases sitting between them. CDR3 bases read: TGTGCCACCCCAAGCCCCGGGGGGCCCCAAGAGACC. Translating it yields CATPSPGGPQET. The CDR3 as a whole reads CATPSPGGPQETQYF.

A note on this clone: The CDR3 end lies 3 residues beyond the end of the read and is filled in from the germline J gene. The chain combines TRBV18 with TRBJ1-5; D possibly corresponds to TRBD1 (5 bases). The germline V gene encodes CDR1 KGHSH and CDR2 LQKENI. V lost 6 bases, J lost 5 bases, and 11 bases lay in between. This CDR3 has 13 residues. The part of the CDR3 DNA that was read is TGTGCCAGCTCTCGGGGCGGGGATCAGCCC. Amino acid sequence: CASSRGGDQP. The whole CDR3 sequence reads CASSRGGDQPQHF.

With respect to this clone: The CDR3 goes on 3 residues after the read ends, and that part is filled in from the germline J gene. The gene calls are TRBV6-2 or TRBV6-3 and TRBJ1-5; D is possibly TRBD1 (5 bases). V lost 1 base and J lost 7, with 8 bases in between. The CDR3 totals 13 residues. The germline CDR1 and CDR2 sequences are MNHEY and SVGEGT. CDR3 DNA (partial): TGTGCCAGCAGTTACTGGGGGGAACAGCCC. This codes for CASSYWGEQP. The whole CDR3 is CASSYWGEQPQHF.

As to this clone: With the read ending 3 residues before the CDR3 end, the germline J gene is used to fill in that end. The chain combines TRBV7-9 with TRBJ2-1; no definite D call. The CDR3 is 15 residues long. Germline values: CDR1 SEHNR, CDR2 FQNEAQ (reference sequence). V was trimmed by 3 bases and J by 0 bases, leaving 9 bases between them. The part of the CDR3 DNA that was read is TGTGCCAGCAGCTTCCGCCAGAGCTCCTACAATGAG. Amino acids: CASSFRQSSYNE. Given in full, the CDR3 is CASSFRQSSYNEQFF.

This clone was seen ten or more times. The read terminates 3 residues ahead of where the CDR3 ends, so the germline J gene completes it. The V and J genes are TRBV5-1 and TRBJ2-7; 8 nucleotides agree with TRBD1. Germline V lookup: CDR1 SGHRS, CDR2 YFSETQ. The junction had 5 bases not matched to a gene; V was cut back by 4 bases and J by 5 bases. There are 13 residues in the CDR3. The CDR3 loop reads CASSRTGYDEQYF. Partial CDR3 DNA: TGCGCCAGCAGCAGGACAGGGTACGACGAG. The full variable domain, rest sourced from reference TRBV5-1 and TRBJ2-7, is KAGVTQTPRYLIKTRGQQVTLSCSPISGHRSVSWYQQTPGQGLQFLFEYFSETQRNKGNFPGRFSGRQFSNSRSEMNVSTLELGDSALYLCASSRTGYDEQYFGPGTRLTVT.

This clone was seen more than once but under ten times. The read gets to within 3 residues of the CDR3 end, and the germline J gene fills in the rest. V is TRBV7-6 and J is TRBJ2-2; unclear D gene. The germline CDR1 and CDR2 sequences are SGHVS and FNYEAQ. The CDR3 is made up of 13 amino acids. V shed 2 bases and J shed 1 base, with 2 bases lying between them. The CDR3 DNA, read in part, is TGTGCCAGCAGCTTACTGAACACCGGGGAG. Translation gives CASSLLNTGE. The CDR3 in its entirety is CASSLLNTGELFF.

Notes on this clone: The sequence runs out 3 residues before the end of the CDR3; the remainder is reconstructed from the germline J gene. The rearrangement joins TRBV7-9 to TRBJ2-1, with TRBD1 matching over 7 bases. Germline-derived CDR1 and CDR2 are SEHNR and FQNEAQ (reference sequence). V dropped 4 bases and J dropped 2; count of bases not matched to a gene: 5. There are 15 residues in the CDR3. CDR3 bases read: TGTGCCAGCAGCTCACCTGGGACAGCCTACAATGAG. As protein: CASSSPGTAYNE. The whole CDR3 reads CASSSPGTAYNEQFF. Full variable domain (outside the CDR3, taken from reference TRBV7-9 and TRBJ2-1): DTGVSQNPRHKITKRGQNVTFRCDPISEHNRLYWYRQTLGQGPEFLTYFQNEAQLEKSRLLSDRFSAERPKGSFSTLEIQRTEQGDSAMYLCASSSPGTAYNEQFFGPGTRLTVL.

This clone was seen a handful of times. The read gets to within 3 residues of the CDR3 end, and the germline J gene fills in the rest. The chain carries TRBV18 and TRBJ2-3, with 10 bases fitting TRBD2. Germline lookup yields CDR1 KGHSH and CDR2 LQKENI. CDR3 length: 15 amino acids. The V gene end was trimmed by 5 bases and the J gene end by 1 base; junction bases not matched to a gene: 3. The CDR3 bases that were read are TGTGCCAGCTCAGGGGGGACTAGCGGCACAGATACG. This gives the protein CASSGGTSGTDT. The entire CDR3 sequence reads CASSGGTSGTDTQYF.

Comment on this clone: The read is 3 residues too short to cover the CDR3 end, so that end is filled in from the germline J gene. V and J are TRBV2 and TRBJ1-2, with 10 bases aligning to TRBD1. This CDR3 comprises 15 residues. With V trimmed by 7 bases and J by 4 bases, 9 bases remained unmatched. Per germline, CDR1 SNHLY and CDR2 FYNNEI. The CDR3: CASNKDRGLVYGYTF. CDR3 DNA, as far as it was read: TGTGCCAGCAACAAAGACAGGGGGCTTGTCTATGGC.

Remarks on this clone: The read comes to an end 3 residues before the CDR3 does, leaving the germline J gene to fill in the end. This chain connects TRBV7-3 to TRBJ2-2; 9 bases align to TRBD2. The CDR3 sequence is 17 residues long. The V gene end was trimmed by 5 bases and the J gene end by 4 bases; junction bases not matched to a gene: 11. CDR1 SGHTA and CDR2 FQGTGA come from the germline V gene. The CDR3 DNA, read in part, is TGTGCCAGCAGCCCTCCCGGGACTAGCAGATTCACCGGGGAG. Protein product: CASSPPGTSRFTGE. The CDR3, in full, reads CASSPPGTSRFTGELFF.

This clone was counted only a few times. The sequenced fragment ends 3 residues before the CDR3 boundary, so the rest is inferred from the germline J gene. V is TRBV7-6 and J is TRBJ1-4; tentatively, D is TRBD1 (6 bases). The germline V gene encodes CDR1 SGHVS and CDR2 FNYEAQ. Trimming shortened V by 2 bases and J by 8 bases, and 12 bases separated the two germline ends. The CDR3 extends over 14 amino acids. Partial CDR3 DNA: TGTGCCAGCAGCTTATACGGGGGGCAGGAAAAA. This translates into CASSLYGGQEK. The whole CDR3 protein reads CASSLYGGQEKLFF. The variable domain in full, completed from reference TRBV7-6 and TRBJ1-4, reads GAGVSQSPRYKVTKRGQDVALRCDPISGHVSLYWYRQALGQGPEFLTYFNYEAQQDKSGLPNDRFSAERPEGSISTLTIQRTEQRDSAMYRCASSLYGGQEKLFFGSGTQLSVL.

The CDR3 DNA, read in part, is TGTGCCAGCAGACGTGGCGGGGAACAAACCTACGAG. As protein: CASRRGGEQTYE. The complete CDR3 protein is CASRRGGEQTYEQYF. V gene TRBV7-9 combines with J gene TRBJ2-7, with D perhaps matching TRBD2 (6 bases). The read gets to within 3 residues of the CDR3 end, and the germline J gene fills in the rest. V was trimmed by 6 bases and J by 2 bases, leaving 17 bases between them. The CDR3 covers 15 residues. Germline assignment: CDR1 SEHNR and CDR2 FQNEAQ (reference sequence).

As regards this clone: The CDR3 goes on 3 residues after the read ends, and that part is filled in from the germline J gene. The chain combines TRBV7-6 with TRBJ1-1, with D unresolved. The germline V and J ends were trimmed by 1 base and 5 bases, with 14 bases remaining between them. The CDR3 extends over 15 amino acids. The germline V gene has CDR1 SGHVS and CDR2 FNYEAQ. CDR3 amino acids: CASSLVQGFGTEAFF. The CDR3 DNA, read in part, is TGTGCCAGCAGCTTAGTTCAAGGTTTTGGTACTGAA.

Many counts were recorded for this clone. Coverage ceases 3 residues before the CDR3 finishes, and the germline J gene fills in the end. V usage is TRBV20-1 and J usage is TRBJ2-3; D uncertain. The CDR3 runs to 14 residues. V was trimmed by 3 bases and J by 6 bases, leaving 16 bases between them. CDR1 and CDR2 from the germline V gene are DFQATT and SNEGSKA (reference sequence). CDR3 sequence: CSASPQLIGDTQYF. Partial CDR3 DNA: TGCAGTGCTAGCCCCCAACTAATCGGGGATACG.

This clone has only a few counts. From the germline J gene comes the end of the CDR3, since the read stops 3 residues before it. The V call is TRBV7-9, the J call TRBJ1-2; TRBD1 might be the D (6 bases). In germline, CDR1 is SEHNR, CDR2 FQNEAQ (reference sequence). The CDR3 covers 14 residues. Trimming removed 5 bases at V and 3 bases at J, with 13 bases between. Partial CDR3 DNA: TGTGCCAGCAGCCTAGACCAGGGGTACTATGGC. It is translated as CASSLDQGYYG. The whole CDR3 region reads CASSLDQGYYGYTF.

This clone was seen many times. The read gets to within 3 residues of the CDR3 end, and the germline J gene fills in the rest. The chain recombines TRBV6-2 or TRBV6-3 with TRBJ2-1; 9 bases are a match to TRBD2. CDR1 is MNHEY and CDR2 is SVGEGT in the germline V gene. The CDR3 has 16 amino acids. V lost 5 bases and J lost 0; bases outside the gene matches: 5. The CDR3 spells CASSKMTSGSYNEQFF. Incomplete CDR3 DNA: TGTGCCAGCAGTAAAATGACTAGCGGCTCCTACAATGAG.

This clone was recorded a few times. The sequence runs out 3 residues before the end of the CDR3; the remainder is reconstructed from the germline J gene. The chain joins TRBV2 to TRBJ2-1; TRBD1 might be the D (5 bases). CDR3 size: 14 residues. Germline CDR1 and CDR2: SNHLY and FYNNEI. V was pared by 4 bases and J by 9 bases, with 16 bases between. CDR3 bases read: TGTGCCAGCAGTGTAAGGGGTGTTATAAGTGAG. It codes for CASSVRGVISE. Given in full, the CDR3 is CASSVRGVISEQFF.

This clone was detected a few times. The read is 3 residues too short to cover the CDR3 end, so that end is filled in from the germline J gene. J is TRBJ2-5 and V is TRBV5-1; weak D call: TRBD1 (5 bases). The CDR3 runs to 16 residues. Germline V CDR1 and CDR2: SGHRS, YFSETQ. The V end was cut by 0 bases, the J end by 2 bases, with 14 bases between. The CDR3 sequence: CASSLDRSWAQETQYF. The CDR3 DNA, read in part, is TGCGCCAGCAGCTTGGACAGGAGCTGGGCTCAAGAGACC.

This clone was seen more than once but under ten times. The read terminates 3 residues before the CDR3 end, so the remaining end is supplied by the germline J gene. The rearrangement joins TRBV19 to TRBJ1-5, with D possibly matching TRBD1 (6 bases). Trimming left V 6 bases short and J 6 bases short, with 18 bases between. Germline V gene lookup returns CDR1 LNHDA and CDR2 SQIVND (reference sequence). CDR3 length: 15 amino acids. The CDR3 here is CASSRGAGKGQPQHF. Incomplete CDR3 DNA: TGTGCCAGTAGCAGGGGCGCCGGTAAAGGTCAGCCC.

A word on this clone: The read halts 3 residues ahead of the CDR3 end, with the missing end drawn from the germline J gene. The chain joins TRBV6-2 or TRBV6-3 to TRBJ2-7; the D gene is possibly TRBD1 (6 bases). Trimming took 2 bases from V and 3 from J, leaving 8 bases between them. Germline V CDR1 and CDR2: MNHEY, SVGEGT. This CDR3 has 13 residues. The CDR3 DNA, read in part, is TGTGCCAGCAGTTACCGGGACAACTACGAG. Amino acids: CASSYRDNYE. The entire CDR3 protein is CASSYRDNYEQYF.